The present entry profiles one TCR beta chain with its context. This receptor's antigen is unknown. Base qualities are not provided; no much larger clone lies one nucleotide away. For a library built for alpha chains, this beta chain is a stray read; little rests on its size. Germline trimming: 5 bases from V, 9 bases from J; junction bases outside gene matches: 18. Via the germline V gene, CDR1 is SGHTA and CDR2 FQGNSA. The CDR3 holds 18 amino acids from the cysteine to the phenylalanine. CDR3 DNA is the only sequence kept; it has 54 bases, read in frame from the first base. The data are from a study of glioma-infiltrating T cells (dated by TCRdb to about 2016). Study-level background: The study sequenced TCR alpha- and beta-chain repertoires from glioma tissue, from non-neoplastic brain tissue and from matched peripheral blood mononuclear cells. To measure how far tissue and blood T-cell populations diverged, each tissue-infiltrating repertoire was compared against the peripheral blood repertoire of the same patient. Three low-grade glioma patients, fewer than 10 primary glioblastoma patients, and three non-glioma patients who contributed non-neoplastic brain tissue made up the paired cohort. General findings and caveats noted by the study authors: Very few CDR3 sequences were found to be shared between tissue and blood, and this scarcity was attributed to high CDR3 diversity and limited sampling. Group comparisons rested on small numbers: three non-neoplastic, three low-grade glioma and fewer than 10 glioblastoma patients. VJ-independent divergence between tissue and blood was lower than expected in non-neoplastic patients but higher than expected in all gliomas, particularly low-grade gliomas.

The iRepertoire nested amplicon-rescue multiplex PCR (arm-PCR) platform was used to amplify TCR alpha and beta CDR3 regions from RNA. One-step reverse transcription and amplification used about 95-400 ng of tissue mRNA or PBMC total RNA as input. Following bead purification, Illumina adapters were added through a secondary multiplex PCR, and the libraries were then gel-purified between 200 and 400 bp. The libraries contained internal 6-nucleotide barcodes that were used for demultiplexing. Sequencing of the libraries was done on an Illumina MiSeq using 2x220 or 2x250 nucleotide paired-end reads. Per the source publication's procedure: Paired reads were merged with FLASH 1.2.11 and aligned to the GRCh37 human genome with BWA-MEM before extracting TRA and TRB reads. An IMGT-derived reference of cassette sequences and CDR3 motifs, with pseudogenes included, was used for V and J assignment. Three-frame translation of reads was performed, and productive CDR3s were defined as those with a C...FGXG motif and no stop codons. A clonotype was defined as a unique combination of a V-J cassette pair and a CDR3 amino acid sequence. Filtering of reads was based on Hamming distance, with the threshold set by the sequence error rate of each sample in mapped regions. TCRdb trimmed the raw reads at Q25, called clones with MiXCR and kept productive beta chains. Rows are unified per CDR3 protein, each entry keeping the most common DNA and genes. These V and J calls originate from TCRdb's pipeline instead of the authors' own analysis. Recorded for this sample are some 3,400 distinct CDR3 sequences; 80% to 90% of them occurred a single time. 36% of the sample rests with the top ten.

The rearrangement joined TRBV7-2 to TRBJ2-1; TRBD2 matches 11 bases in the middle. The sequenced sample consisted of glioma tissue, nonneoplastic brain tissue, or PBMCs (not recorded which). This TCR was recovered from a human donor with low-grade glioma or glioblastoma, undergoing nonglioma brain surgery, or in good health (not recorded which). The nucleotides read TGTGCCAGCAGCCTACGTTTAAATTTAGCGGGGGGGCCGGGTGAGCAGTTCTTC. This gives the protein CASSLRLNLAGGPGEQFF.